This TCR beta chain was captured in a study of shared clonotypes between healthy human individuals (dated by TCRdb to the early 2020s). Looking at the study overall: The cohort comprised a couple of women and three men aged 18 to 49 years. For each donor, three plates each were used for CD4 naive and CD4 memory, two plates were used for CD8 naive, and one plate was used for CD8 memory. The study deeply sequenced blood TCR repertoires of five healthy adults to estimate repertoire size and the extent of clonotype sharing between individuals. To increase sequencing depth and limit assay-specific biases, TCR repertoire library preparation and sequencing were carried out by different laboratories using diverse techniques. Between about 0.8 and 9 billion PBMCs per donor were obtained by leukapheresis.

Looking up the germline V gene yields CDR1 SGHRS and CDR2 YFSETQ. The CDR3 runs 15 amino acids, cysteine and phenylalanine included. The kept DNA is CDR3 alone, 45 bases in frame from the first base. For this chain, trimming is 0 bases at the V end and 2 bases at the J end, and the number of junction bases without a gene match is 2. Using the deep immunoSEQ assay, multiplex PCR amplified TCR CDR3 regions from genomic DNA. Genomic DNA extracted from each cell subset was distributed evenly over all wells of several immunoSEQ 96-well plates, and each plate served as one replicate. For sorted subsets, around 200 ng genomic DNA, equal to 30,000 to 35,000 T cell genomes, was loaded into each replicate PCR. The purified libraries were quantified using a Qubit 3.0 fluorometer, sized with a Bioanalyzer 2100, and then quantified again using the KAPA Library Quantification kit. Every immunoSEQ 96-well plate was sequenced on a dedicated single-read 150-cycle Illumina NextSeq 550 flow cell. Per the authors' processing: Because the immunoSEQ output held only junctional sequences and lacked quality scores, the filtering could not match the filtering applied to full-length reads. Sequences were annotated with PyIR, a Python wrapper for IgBLAST v1.9, and V/J genes and CDR3 were assigned using IMGT germline references. Reads with weak V/J assignments (E-value above 1e-6), missing CDR3, stop codons, out-of-frame junctions, or ambiguous translated residues were removed. V3J clonotypes were defined as sequences sharing the same inferred V gene, J gene, and CDR3 amino acid sequence. Percentage overlap between repertoires was calculated by dividing the number of shared unique clonotypes by the size of the smaller repertoire. Richness of each repertoire was evaluated using RTK rarefaction, the Chao1 estimator, and Recon v2.1 estimates of unobserved clonotypes. Generation probabilities were computed with OLGA for all TCRbeta clonotypes obtained by the gDNA method from several donors. TCRdb limited this immuneACCESS table to in-frame rearrangements with V and J called. A share of clones is missing; checked studies link under half to unresolved V genes, and the rest is unexplained. The DNA gave D and trimming, while V, J and clone size come from that table. This sample has about 1.5 million clones in its table, and 95% to 99% of those were observed once. About 0.4% of the sample lies in the top ten.

The donors were healthy, HIV-negative adults with no recently reported acute infections or vaccinations. All donors were Caucasian adults living in Nashville, Tennessee, USA. Magnetic negative selection was used to enrich CD4+ T cells, after which naive cells were positively selected on CD45RA and the negative fraction became the memory subset. After blood collection by leukapheresis, PBMCs were isolated using Ficoll-Histopaque density gradient centrifugation and then cryopreserved in the vapor phase of liquid nitrogen. Purity and quantity of every magnetically sorted T cell population were checked by analytical flow cytometry. Genomic DNA was isolated from each sorted fraction and quantified by UV absorbance on a Nanodrop 2000c. A single count supports this clone. This receptor's antigen is unknown. No much larger clonotype is one base removed from it; base qualities were not supplied. Results and caveats for the whole study, not just this receptor: Sampling was restricted to blood, and TCR repertoires in tissue are likely to differ from TCR repertoires in blood. Because the study included a small number of donors, the genetic and exposure-history diversity represented was limited. Estimated clonotype richness was generally larger for naive than for memory subsets. Pairwise subsampling led to the expectation that sequencing depth would affect the degree of clonotype sharing among donors. Compared with non-shared clonotypes, the clonotypes found in all four sorted-subset donors had higher generation probabilities. Incomplete sequencing was indicated by rarefaction of sorted-subset datasets, despite the large sequencing depth. Sharing across a few donors was observed for approximately 4.6% of naive CD4, over 3% of naive CD8, about 2.3% of memory CD4, and around 0.44% of memory CD8 clonotypes.

The sequence joins TRBV5-1 to TRBJ2-7, and TRBD1 matches 10 of the central bases. Sequencing was performed on naive CD4+ T cells sorted from blood. What the cell subset or site label conveys for this sample: CD45RA+ positively selected. The receptor comes from a young man in good health. The CDR3: CASSLEGTGAYEQYF. Here is the DNA: TGCGCCAGCAGCTTGGAAGGGACAGGGGCCTACGAGCAGTACTTC.